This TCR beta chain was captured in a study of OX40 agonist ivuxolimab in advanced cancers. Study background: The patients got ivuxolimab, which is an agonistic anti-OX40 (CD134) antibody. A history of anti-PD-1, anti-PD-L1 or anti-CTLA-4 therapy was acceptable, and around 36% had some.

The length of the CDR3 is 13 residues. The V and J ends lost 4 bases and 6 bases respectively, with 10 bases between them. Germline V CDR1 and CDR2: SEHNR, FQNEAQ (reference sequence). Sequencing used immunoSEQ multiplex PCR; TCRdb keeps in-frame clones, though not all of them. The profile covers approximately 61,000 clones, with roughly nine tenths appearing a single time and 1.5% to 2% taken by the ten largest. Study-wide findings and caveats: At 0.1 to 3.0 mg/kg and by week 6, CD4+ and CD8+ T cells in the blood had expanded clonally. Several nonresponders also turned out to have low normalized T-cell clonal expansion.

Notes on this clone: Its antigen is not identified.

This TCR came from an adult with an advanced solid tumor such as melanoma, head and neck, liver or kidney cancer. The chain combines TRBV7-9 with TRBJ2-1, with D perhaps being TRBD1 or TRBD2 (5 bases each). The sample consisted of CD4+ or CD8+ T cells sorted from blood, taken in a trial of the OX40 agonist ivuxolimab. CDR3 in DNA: TGTGCCAGCAGCTCCACGGGGCCCAATGAGCAGTTCTTC. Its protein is CASSSTGPNEQFF.